This record concerns one T cell receptor (beta chain) sequence. Its target is unknown. Trimming cost V 3 bases and J 1 base; bases outside gene matches: 2. The CDR3 is 15 residues long. In germline, CDR1 is MNHNS, CDR2 SASEGT. The data derive from a study of T cell repertoires in cytomegalovirus infection. Study at large: Indicated by public TCR beta signatures were CMV infection and matching HLA type. Study-wide points: CMV-specific TCR beta clonotypes restricted by HLA-C dominated the ex vivo response.

Using its own MiXCR run on the reads, TCRdb lists one record per CDR3 protein. This sample has hundreds of thousands of distinct CDR3 sequences, with roughly 35% found just once. The TCR sequence derives from a human donor in good health (CMV status not recorded). Some clones in this sample may be carry-over from other donors' samples. The sequenced material came from PBMCs. The rearrangement links TRBV6-1 to TRBJ2-3, with TRBD2 identical over 9 bases. The CDR3 loop reads CASSERTSGTDTQYF. The CDR3 nucleotides are TGTGCCAGCAGTGAGAGGACTAGCGGCACAGATACGCAGTATTTT.